Shown below are 9 T cell receptor beta chains from a single sample sequenced in a study of shared clonotypes between healthy human individuals. TCRdb's table, derived via immunoSEQ multiplex PCR, lists solely in-frame clones and lacks some. Here the sample spans around 560,000 clones, approximately 95% being singletons. CD45RO-negative cells were positively selected for CCR7, leaving out terminally differentiated effector memory CD45RA+ cells. The sequencing input was naive CD8+ T cells sorted from blood. All receptors come from a woman in her twenties or thirties in good health.

The rearrangement joins TRBV2 to TRBJ2-7; TRBD2 might be the D (6 bases). Germline V gene lookup returns CDR1 SNHLY and CDR2 FYNNEI. Trimming stripped 7 bases from V and 2 bases from J, with 12 bases between. This CDR3 contains 13 residues. The CDR3 DNA reads as TGTGCCAGCATGGGGGGAGAGACCTACGAGCAGTACTTC. Its translation is CASMGGETYEQYF.

V usage is TRBV11-2 and J usage is TRBJ1-4, with 7 bases that match TRBD1. Germline-derived CDR1 and CDR2 are SGHAT and FQNNGV. The CDR3 contains 19 residues. Trimming at V came to 3 bases and at J to 2 bases, leaving 15 bases not matched to a gene. CDR3 protein: CASSFRILGRGWTNEKLFF. CDR3 nucleotides: TGTGCCAGCAGCTTCCGGATTCTAGGCAGGGGGTGGACTAATGAAAAACTGTTTTTT.

This chain links TRBV27 with TRBJ2-7; D remains unclear. The CDR3 is made up of 14 amino acids. Trimming removed 2 bases from V and 5 bases from J, with 13 bases in between. Germline assignment: CDR1 MNHEY and CDR2 SMNVEV (reference sequence). The CDR3 spells CASSLTGSPHEQYF. The DNA of the CDR3 is TGTGCCAGCAGTTTAACGGGTTCTCCCCACGAGCAGTACTTC.

The chain has TRBV6-6 and TRBJ2-5; 8 nucleotides line up with TRBD2. Trimming removed 8 bases from V and 3 bases from J; junction bases left unmatched: 14. The CDR3 consists of 16 residues. CDR1 MNHNY and CDR2 SVGAGI come from the germline V gene (reference sequence). CDR3 protein: CASVRSLAGKKETQYF. For the CDR3, the DNA is TGTGCCAGCGTCAGGTCCTTAGCGGGGAAAAAAGAGACCCAGTACTTC.

The genes are TRBV7-9 and TRBJ2-7; either TRBD1 or TRBD2 may fit D (5 bases each). There are 14 residues in the CDR3. Per germline, CDR1 SEHNR and CDR2 FQNEAQ (reference sequence). V gave up 5 bases and J gave up 2 bases, with 13 bases separating them. CDR3 DNA: TGTGCCAGCAGCGTCCTCGGGGCAGCCTACGAGCAGTACTTC. It encodes CASSVLGAAYEQYF.

V gene TRBV6-5 combines with J gene TRBJ1-2, with a weak D call TRBD1 (5 bases). V lost 6 bases, J lost 4 bases, and 18 bases lay in between. This CDR3 comprises 15 residues. Germline V gene data show CDR1 as MNHEY and CDR2 as SVGAGI. This CDR3 reads CASSQLGGGSYGYTF. The CDR3 DNA sequence: TGTGCCAGCAGCCAATTGGGCGGGGGGTCCTATGGCTACACCTTC.

This rearrangement joins TRBV9 to TRBJ1-2, with 7 bases matching TRBD1. V lost 4 bases and J lost 2; bases outside the gene matches: 8. Germline V gene lookup returns CDR1 SGDLS and CDR2 YYNGEE. The CDR3 spans 15 residues. CDR3 in DNA: TGTGCCAGCAGCACGTCCGGGACAGCAAACTATGGCTACACCTTC. Protein: CASSTSGTANYGYTF. The full variable domain, completed using reference TRBV9 and TRBJ1-2, is DSGVTQTPKHLITATGQRVTLRCSPRSGDLSVYWYQQSLDQGLQFLIQYYNGEERAKGNILERFSAQQFPDLHSELNLSSLELGDSALYFCASSTSGTANYGYTFGSGTRLTVV.

The V call is TRBV27, the J call TRBJ2-3, with TRBD1 matching 12 bases. After removal of 6 bases from V and 4 bases from J, the junction contained 5 bases not matched to a gene. The CDR3 totals 15 residues. Germline loops: CDR1 MNHEY, CDR2 SMNVEV (reference sequence). CDR3 sequence: CASSNRDRGPDTQYF. In DNA, the CDR3 is TGTGCCAGCAGCAACCGGGACAGGGGGCCAGATACGCAGTATTTT.

The chain carries TRBV7-9 and TRBJ2-1; no clear D gene. Per the germline V gene, CDR1 is SEHNR and CDR2 is FQNEAQ (reference sequence). Deletions cut 4 bases from V and 14 bases from J, with 9 bases between. The CDR3 extends over 10 amino acids. The CDR3 region has the DNA TGTGCCAGCAGCTCGGTCAAGGAGTTCTTC. Protein: CASSSVKEFF.